The rows below give T cell receptor beta chains drawn from one sample of a study of T-cell memory formation after mild COVID-19. TCRdb processed the 5' RACE reads anew with MiXCR; each CDR3 protein has one entry. The table has under 300,000 distinct CDR3 sequences, over 8.5% seen once. The sample was PBMCs or a T cell subset sorted from them (not recorded which). The source is a man between 18 and 29 years old who had mild COVID-19 (a few samples of this study predate the infection). Cell type and time point are not known. Each CDR3 is given with its conserved first and last residue. A D gene is named only where the DNA matches it firmly. Rows give clone size only sometimes, using once, few, many, or a class for an expanded clone.

abundance,v_gene,j_gene,d_gene,CDR3nt,CDR3aa
.,TRBV11-1,TRBJ2-5,.,TGTGCCAGCGGAACGAGCCACCAAGAGACCCAGTACTTC,CASGTSHQETQYF
.,TRBV6-5,TRBJ1-6,.,TGTGCCAGCAGACCGGGACGGGATAATTCACCCCTCCACTTT,CASRPGRDNSPLHF
.,TRBV29-1,TRBJ2-5,.,TGCAGCGTTGGGGGATCGGAGACCCAGTACTTC,CSVGGSETQYF
.,TRBV7-9,TRBJ2-3,.,TGTGCCTCGAACCGACAGCCAGACGTCCCCACAGATACGCAGTATTTT,CASNRQPDVPTDTQYF
.,TRBV15,TRBJ2-6,.,TGTGCCACCCGGGCTTTCTCTGGGGCCAACGTCCTGACTTTC,CATRAFSGANVLTF
.,TRBV6-5,TRBJ2-5,TRBD2,TGTCCCAGCACCGGACTAGTTAAGATAGAGACCCAGTACTTC,CPSTGLVKIETQYF
few,TRBV30,TRBJ1-6,.,TGTGCCTGGAGTTCCCAGGATTCACCCCTCCACTTT,CAWSSQDSPLHF
few,TRBV5-1,TRBJ2-3,.,TGCGCCAGCAGCTTGCTTTCAGGGGACGCAGATACGCAGTATTTT,CASSLLSGDADTQYF
.,TRBV13,TRBJ2-1,.,TGTGCCAGCAGCCTAGACAGGACTTTTTACAATGAGCAGTTCTTC,CASSLDRTFYNEQFF
few,TRBV12-3/TRBV12-4,TRBJ1-2,.,TGTGCCAGCACCGACCCTCAAGGGACTGGCTACACCTTC,CASTDPQGTGYTF
many,TRBV7-9,TRBJ2-4,.,TGTGCCAGCACCTCAGGGTGGGCCAAAAACATTCAGTACTTC,CASTSGWAKNIQYF
few,TRBV15,TRBJ2-1,.,TGTGCCACCAGCTTAAGAGATTACAATGAGCAGTTCTTC,CATSLRDYNEQFF
few,TRBV3-1,TRBJ2-7,TRBD1,TGTGCCAGCAGCCGGACAGGGACCTACGAGCAGTACTTC,CASSRTGTYEQYF
many,TRBV10-2,TRBJ2-7,TRBD2,TGCGCCAGCAGTGAGGCCCTAGCGGAACTGTCCTACGAGCAGTACTTC,CASSEALAELSYEQYF
few,TRBV9,TRBJ2-7,TRBD1,TGTGCCAGCAGCGCAACTGCCGGGACAGTCTACGAGCAGTACTTC,CASSATAGTVYEQYF
few,TRBV2,TRBJ1-1,.,TGTCCTTCCGGGGTTGATATGAACACTGAAGCTTTCTTT,CPSGVDMNTEAFF
few,TRBV5-4,TRBJ2-5,.,TGTGCCAGCAGCTCACCCCGGGACAACAATCAAGAGACCCAGTACTTC,CASSSPRDNNQETQYF
many,TRBV3-1,TRBJ1-1,TRBD1,TGTGCCAGCAGCCAAGGACAGGGGGAAAGGGCTTTCTTT,CASSQGQGERAFF
many,TRBV5-1,TRBJ2-5,.,TGCGCCAGCAGCTTGGAGCAGGGAAGGGAGACCCAGTACTTC,CASSLEQGRETQYF
few,TRBV7-9,TRBJ2-2,.,TGTGCCAGCAGCTTAGGCTGGAACACCGGGGAGCTGTTTTTT,CASSLGWNTGELFF
few,TRBV4-1,TRBJ2-3,.,TGCGCCAGCAGCCAAGATGGTCGGGTCACGGATTTAGATACGCAGTATTTT,CASSQDGRVTDLDTQYF
few,TRBV7-9,TRBJ2-5,TRBD1,TGTGCCAGCAAGCCGGGACAGGGTAGAGAGACCCAGTACTTC,CASKPGQGRETQYF
.,TRBV24-1,TRBJ2-5,.,TGTGCCACCAGTGACCCCGTCGGACAAGAGACCCAGTACTTC,CATSDPVGQETQYF
many,TRBV5-1,TRBJ2-5,.,TGCGCCAGCAGCGTTGGCGGGGGCGAGGAGACCCAGTACTTC,CASSVGGGEETQYF
.,TRBV5-1,TRBJ1-1,.,TGCGCCAGCAGCTTCACAGTCGGGTTGGGCACTGAAGCTTTCTTT,CASSFTVGLGTEAFF
.,TRBV5-1,TRBJ2-3,TRBD2,TGCGCCAGCAGTCTTTGGACTAGCGCCACAGATACGCAGTATTTT,CASSLWTSATDTQYF
few,TRBV5-1,TRBJ2-5,.,TGCGCCAGCAGCTTGGCCACCCTGGTGGAAGAGACCCAGTACTTC,CASSLATLVEETQYF
many,TRBV7-6,TRBJ1-3,TRBD1,TGTGCCAGCAGCCCCCGCTCGACAGGGACCTTTTCTGGAAACACCATATATTTT,CASSPRSTGTFSGNTIYF
few,TRBV12-3/TRBV12-4,TRBJ1-1,TRBD1,TGTGCCAGCAGTGGGGGACAGGGGGAGGGTTGGGGCACTGAAGCTTTCTTT,CASSGGQGEGWGTEAFF
.,TRBV27,TRBJ1-6,.,TGTGCCAGCAGTTACCGGGACGGGAGGCTGGGGAATTCACCCCTCCACTTT,CASSYRDGRLGNSPLHF
.,TRBV27,TRBJ2-1,.,TGTGCCAGCAGTTTTAGGGTGCTGGGCAATGAGCAGTTCTTC,CASSFRVLGNEQFF
.,TRBV2,TRBJ1-5,.,TGTGCCAGCAGTGCCGGACGGTTAAATCAGCCCCAGCATTTT,CASSAGRLNQPQHF
few,TRBV9,TRBJ2-1,.,TGTGCCAGCGCCCGGGGGGACAGCTCCTACAATGAGCAGTTCTTC,CASARGDSSYNEQFF
.,TRBV11-2,TRBJ2-2,.,TGTGCCAGCAGCTTAGTTCGGGGGCAGAACACCGGGGAGCTGTTTTTT,CASSLVRGQNTGELFF
.,TRBV7-2,TRBJ2-5,.,TGTGCCAGCAGCGGGGCGTGGGAGACCCAGTACTTC,CASSGAWETQYF
.,TRBV5-1,TRBJ2-1,.,TGCGCCAGCAGTTCCCCGAATGAGCAGTTCTTC,CASSSPNEQFF
many,TRBV5-1,TRBJ2-2,TRBD1,TGCGCCAGCAGTCTACAGGGGGCCACCGGGGAGCTGTTTTTT,CASSLQGATGELFF
few,TRBV12-3/TRBV12-4,TRBJ2-5,.,TGTGCCAGCAGTGTTGACGGTAGACAAGAGACCCAGTACTTC,CASSVDGRQETQYF
few,TRBV9,TRBJ1-4,TRBD1,TGTGCCAGCAGCTCTATGGACAGGGGTAATGAAAAACTGTTTTTT,CASSSMDRGNEKLFF
many,TRBV7-2,TRBJ2-1,.,TGTGCCAGCAGCCCCAACATCTTAGAGCAGTTCTTC,CASSPNILEQFF
many,TRBV12-3/TRBV12-4,TRBJ2-1,TRBD2,TGTGCCAACCCGGGACTAGCTTACAATGAGCAGTTCTTC,CANPGLAYNEQFF
.,TRBV5-1,TRBJ2-3,.,TGCGCCAGCAGCTTGACTCGCGGGGTGAGCACAGATACGCAGTATTTT,CASSLTRGVSTDTQYF
few,TRBV7-9,TRBJ2-7,TRBD1,TGTGCCAGCAGCCGAAACACAGGGGGTTCCTACGAGCAGTACTTC,CASSRNTGGSYEQYF
.,TRBV10-3,TRBJ1-1,.,TGTGCCATCAGAGAAATCAGGGAGAACACTGAAGCTTTCTTT,CAIREIRENTEAFF
many,TRBV7-9,TRBJ2-1,.,TGTGCCAGCAGCCCTACACCGGGATACAATGAGCAGTTCTTC,CASSPTPGYNEQFF
.,TRBV25-1,TRBJ2-5,TRBD1,TGTGCCAGCGACCCGGGGGACAGGTCGCTCGGAGAGACCCAGTACTTC,CASDPGDRSLGETQYF
few,TRBV7-8,TRBJ1-5,TRBD1,TGTGCCAGCAGCTTGAGCAGGGGGCTGATTTATCGAAATCAGCCCCAGCATTTT,CASSLSRGLIYRNQPQHF
few,TRBV12-3/TRBV12-4,TRBJ2-1,TRBD1,TGTGCCAGCAGCACGGACAGGGATTACAATGAGCAGTTCTTC,CASSTDRDYNEQFF
.,TRBV9,TRBJ2-7,.,TGTGCCAGCAGCGGGACCTCGAGCTCCTACGAGCAGTACTTC,CASSGTSSSYEQYF
.,TRBV7-2,TRBJ1-2,.,TGTGCCAGCAGCTTTCCCAGCGGCGGGCTGGGCTTCTATGGCTACACCTTC,CASSFPSGGLGFYGYTF
few,TRBV4-2,TRBJ1-1,.,TGTGCCAGCAGCCAAGATGACAGGATGAACACTGAAGCTTTCTTT,CASSQDDRMNTEAFF
few,TRBV27,TRBJ1-2,TRBD1,TGTGCCAGCAGTCCGAGACAGGGCACCCCCTCTGGCTACACCTTC,CASSPRQGTPSGYTF
.,TRBV3-1,TRBJ2-7,.,TGTGCCAGCAGCCCTCCCCAGCCGACCGAGCAGTACTTC,CASSPPQPTEQYF
.,TRBV12-3/TRBV12-4,TRBJ1-6,.,TGTGCCAGCAGTCCAGGGGTATACTCACCCCTCCACTTT,CASSPGVYSPLHF
.,TRBV6-2/TRBV6-3,TRBJ1-2,TRBD1,TGTGCCACCTCCGGCCAAGGGAGTGACAGGGCTTCCTATGGCTACACCTTC,CATSGQGSDRASYGYTF